The 10 T cell receptor beta chains presented below share a single source sample, sequenced in a study of blood T cell repertoires in COVID-19. The table came from immunoSEQ multiplex PCR; TCRdb's copy has only in-frame clones and leaves some out. The table shows about 260,000 clones, with about 82% occurring only once. Sample: PBMCs or T cells enriched from blood (not recorded which). The receptors were sampled from a woman aged 50 to 60 who had recovered from COVID-19.

The chain combines TRBV13 with TRBJ1-2; the D gene is possibly TRBD1 (6 bases). The CDR3 length is 15 residues. Germline-derived CDR1 and CDR2 are PRHDT and FYEKMQ (reference sequence). Trimming left V 1 base short and J 7 bases short, with 16 bases between. The CDR3 spells CASSLVIQGRSGYTF. The CDR3 DNA follows: TGTGCCAGCAGCTTAGTGATTCAGGGGCGGAGTGGCTACACCTTC. Filled out from reference TRBV13 and TRBJ1-2, the complete variable domain reads AAGVIQSPRHLIKEKRETATLKCYPIPRHDTVYWYQQGPGQDPQFLISFYEKMQSDKGSIPDRFSAQQFSDYHSELNMSSLELGDSALYFCASSLVIQGRSGYTFGSGTRLTVV.

The chain uses TRBV28 and TRBJ2-1, with 9 positions matching TRBD2. V dropped 5 bases and J dropped 6; count of bases not matched to a gene: 14. Germline V gene data show CDR1 as MDHEN and CDR2 as SYDVKM. The CDR3 consists of 17 residues. DNA of the CDR3: TGTGCCAGCAGTCCGCGGCCTTGGGGCGGGAGGGGCAATGAGCAGTTCTTC. This sequence encodes CASSPRPWGGRGNEQFF.

This clone has a handful of counts. This sequence joins TRBV5-1 and TRBJ2-1; 9 positions match TRBD2. Germline loops: CDR1 SGHRS, CDR2 YFSETQ. The CDR3 is 15 residues long. V lost 0 bases and J lost 6; bases outside the gene matches: 4. As DNA, the CDR3 is TGCGCCAGCAGCTTGGTAGCGGGAGCTATCAATGAGCAGTTCTTC. It is translated as CASSLVAGAINEQFF.

The chain has TRBV6-5 and TRBJ2-1; D is perhaps TRBD2 (6 bases). CDR1 and CDR2 from the germline V gene are MNHEY and SVGAGI. The length of the CDR3 is 12 residues. The V and J ends lost 1 base and 10 bases respectively, with 8 bases between them. CDR3 sequence reads: CASSYFAGEQFF. In nucleotides, the CDR3 is TGTGCCAGCAGTTACTTTGCGGGGGAGCAGTTCTTC.

The gene calls are TRBV7-8 and TRBJ2-7, with unresolved D. Germline V gene sequence: CDR1 SGHVS, CDR2 FQNEAQ. The length of the CDR3 is 15 residues. The V gene lost 3 bases and the J gene lost 2 bases, with 14 bases spanning the gap. The CDR3 DNA reads as TGTGCCAGCAGCTTTAGAGCTGATCTTCCCTACGAGCAGTACTTC. Translated: CASSFRADLPYEQYF.

The sample holds a few counts of this clone. The genes are TRBV21-1 and TRBJ2-6; TRBD2 was called by the table and not checked on the DNA. TRBV21-1 is deemed a pseudogene. This CDR3 comprises 20 residues. The CDR3 loop reads CASSKRAKKGEDSGANVLTF. In DNA form, the CDR3 reads TGTGCCAGCAGCAAAAGGGCTAAGAAAGGGGAGGACTCGGGGGCCAACGTCCTGACTTTC.

This chain joins TRBV7-2 and TRBJ2-7; D gene unclear. This CDR3 has 16 amino acids. Germline V gene lookup returns CDR1 SGHTA and CDR2 FQGNSA. V lost 5 bases and J 2 bases, leaving 19 bases between the germline ends. The CDR3 DNA is TGTGCCAGCAGCCTACCGTACACTGGGCAGACCTACGAGCAGTACTTC. Translating it yields CASSLPYTGQTYEQYF.

This clone came up a few times. The gene calls are TRBV27 and TRBJ2-7; 8 nucleotides align to TRBD1. The CDR3 runs to 13 residues. V shed 6 bases and J 7 bases; nucleotides not matched to a gene: 8. Germline V gene lookup returns CDR1 MNHEY and CDR2 SMNVEV (reference sequence). The CDR3 DNA is TGTGCCAGCAGGATGACAGGGGCGCGGGAGCAGTACTTC. Its translation is CASRMTGAREQYF.

This clone occurred a few times. The rearrangement joins TRBV28 to TRBJ1-5; no clear D. The germline V gene has CDR1 MDHEN and CDR2 SYDVKM. V lost 5 bases and J lost 6, with 8 bases in between. The CDR3 is 12 amino acids. CDR3 nucleotide sequence: TGTGCCAGCAGTGCGGCTTTTCAGCCCCAGCATTTT. This codes for CASSAAFQPQHF.

The chain carries TRBV3-1 (or the pseudogene TRBV3-2) and TRBJ2-1; D possibly corresponds to TRBD2 (7 bases). Germline V gene data show CDR1 as LGHDT and CDR2 as YNNKEL (reference sequence). V was trimmed by 2 bases and J by 4 bases, leaving 18 bases between them. This CDR3 is built from 17 residues. CDR3 sequence (DNA): TGTGCCAGCAGCCAACGGAGGAGGGGGGGCCCTTACAATGAGCAGTTCTTC. It translates to CASSQRRRGGPYNEQFF.